The 10 T cell receptor beta chains below come from one sample, sequenced in a study of Ad26.COV2.S vaccination and SARS-CoV-2 variants. Described treatment: 19 received Ad26.COV2.S at low or high dose, single or two shots; about five received placebo; per-sample allocation not given. Day 63 after the first vaccine or placebo injection was the time point for sampling. Sequenced by immunoSEQ multiplex PCR; TCRdb stores in-frame clones only, minus some. The data hold roughly 700,000 clones, with about 90% observed a single time. Sequencing used peripheral blood, obtained in a trial of Ad26.COV2.S vaccine versus placebo. All receptors come from a person aged 18-65 years who received the Ad26.COV2.S COVID-19 vaccine or a placebo.

V usage is TRBV2 and J usage is TRBJ1-2; 9 nucleotides line up with TRBD1. The V segment lost 3 bases and the J segment 8 bases; nucleotides outside the gene matches: 10. From germline, CDR1 is SNHLY and CDR2 FYNNEI. CDR3 length equals 15 residues. The CDR3 spells CASSEYRGPPIGYTF. The CDR3 DNA follows: TGTGCCAGCAGTGAGTACAGGGGGCCCCCTATCGGCTACACCTTC.

The rearrangement links TRBV5-6 to TRBJ1-2; no firm D call. The germline V gene has CDR1 SGHDT and CDR2 YYEEEE. V lost 2 bases to trimming and J lost 0 bases, with 8 bases between them. The CDR3 is made up of 14 amino acids. CDR3 in amino acids: CASSLGRPNYGYTF. Written as DNA, the CDR3 is TGTGCCAGCAGCTTAGGCAGACCTAACTATGGCTACACCTTC.

This chain connects TRBV25-1 to TRBJ1-2; D ambiguous. Per germline, CDR1 MGHDK and CDR2 SYGVNS. The V end was cut by 3 bases, the J end by 9 bases, with 11 bases between. There are 12 residues in the CDR3. CDR3 in DNA: TGTGCCAGCAGTGACAGCCCCCGAAGCTACACCTTC. Translating it yields CASSDSPRSYTF.

This clone was seen a few times. The J gene is TRBJ1-6, the V gene TRBV7-9; possible D gene TRBD1, 6 bases. Germline V gene sequence: CDR1 SEHNR, CDR2 FQNEAQ (reference sequence). This CDR3 contains 16 residues. Trimming took 1 base from V and 8 from J, leaving 15 bases between them. In nucleotides, the CDR3 is TGTGCCAGCAGCTTAGGTAGTGGACAGTCATATTCACCCCTCCACTTT. This sequence encodes CASSLGSGQSYSPLHF.

V usage is TRBV19 and J usage is TRBJ2-1; D unclear. The CDR3 has 13 amino acids. Germline V lookup: CDR1 LNHDA, CDR2 SQIVND (reference sequence). V was trimmed by 5 bases and J by 5 bases, leaving 10 bases between them. This chain's CDR3 is CASSLPTHNEQFF. CDR3 sequence (DNA): TGTGCCAGTAGTTTACCGACCCACAATGAGCAGTTCTTC.

The chain joins TRBV19 to TRBJ2-1; D not resolved. This CDR3 contains 17 residues. CDR1 is LNHDA and CDR2 is SQIVND in the germline V gene (reference sequence). V shed 1 base and J shed 8 bases, with 21 bases lying between them. The CDR3 is CASSIGPLAPSLDEQFF. The CDR3 nucleotides are TGTGCCAGTAGTATAGGTCCCCTGGCCCCATCTTTGGATGAGCAGTTCTTC. Drawing the rest from reference TRBV19 and TRBJ2-1, the complete variable domain is DGGITQSPKYLFRKEGQNVTLSCEQNLNHDAMYWYRQDPGQGLRLIYYSQIVNDFQKGDIAEGYSVSREKKESFPLTVTSAQKNPTAFYLCASSIGPLAPSLDEQFFGPGTRLTVL.

This chain connects TRBV5-5 to TRBJ1-6; D may be TRBD1 (6 bases). Trimming stripped 9 bases from V and 7 bases from J, with 11 bases between. Germline V gene sequence: CDR1 SGHKS, CDR2 YYEKEE (reference sequence). The CDR3 extends over 12 amino acids. CDR3 bases: TGTGCCACCACAGGGATGAATTCACCCCTCCACTTT. Its translation is CATTGMNSPLHF.

V is TRBV10-1 and J is TRBJ1-2; no clear D. CDR3 length: 13 amino acids. In germline, CDR1 is WNHNN, CDR2 SYGVQD (reference sequence). V was shortened by 6 bases and J by 2 bases, with 10 bases between the two germline ends. The CDR3 reads CASRIAWNYGYTF. DNA of the CDR3: TGCGCCAGCAGAATTGCGTGGAACTATGGCTACACCTTC.

V is TRBV5-6 and J is TRBJ1-4; possibly TRBD1 for D (5 bases). The CDR3 extends over 14 amino acids. The V end lost 2 bases, the J end lost 6 bases, and 11 bases lay between the germline ends. Germline CDR1 SGHDT, CDR2 YYEEEE. The CDR3 loop reads CASSFQSGDEKLFF. Here the CDR3 DNA reads TGTGCCAGCAGCTTTCAGTCGGGGGATGAAAAACTGTTTTTT.

CDR3 protein: CAIDARQDYGYTF. DNA for the CDR3: TGTGCCATCGACGCCCGACAGGACTATGGCTACACCTTC. The chain recombines TRBV7-9 with TRBJ1-2; the D gene is possibly TRBD1 (6 bases). This CDR3 comprises 13 residues. CDR1 SEHNR and CDR2 FQNEAQ come from the germline V gene (reference sequence). V was clipped by 10 bases and J by 3 bases, with 15 bases between them.